This T cell receptor (beta chain) was documented in a study of T cell responses to AZD1222 COVID-19 vaccine. About this clone itself: Antigen specificity is unknown.

General study points: Repertoires were collected only later (after the peak T cell response had occurred). Spike-specific TCRs gained breadth and depth after people received two AZD1222 doses.

V was cut by 1 base and J by 1 base, with 8 bases left in between. The CDR3 extends over 15 amino acids. Germline V gene data show CDR1 as SNHLY and CDR2 as FYNNEI. Profiling relied on immunoSEQ multiplex PCR, and the TCRdb table lists in-frame clones only, not all of them. This sample has some 120,000 clones, with approximately 94% found just once. This TCR was recovered from an adult in good health. The sample consisted of peripheral blood, taken on day 0 of AZD1222 vaccination. The V call is TRBV2, the J call TRBJ2-1; D is unresolved. CDR3 region: CASSEGGYSYNEQFF. The DNA of the CDR3 is TGTGCCAGCAGTGAAGGAGGCTATTCCTACAATGAGCAGTTCTTC.